Following are 21 T cell receptor beta chains from one sample sequenced in a study of cytomegalovirus exposure and HLA in healthy donors. PCR used 60 Vbeta primers and 13 Jbeta primers. TCRdb's copy holds only in-frame clones and misses some; the assay was immunoSEQ multiplex PCR. The sample comprises 85,000 to 130,000 clones, roughly four fifths of which are singletons, and roughly 3.7% rests with the top ten. Input material: PBMCs. Every receptor here comes from a man aged 55 to 70 in good health and CMV-seronegative.

The chain combines TRBV10-3 with TRBJ2-3; 8 bases align to TRBD1. CDR3 size: 14 residues. Germline values: CDR1 ENHRY, CDR2 SYGVKD. V shed 4 bases, J shed 4 bases, and the junction held 4 bases outside the gene matches. The CDR3 region has the DNA TGTGCCATCAGTGGACAGGGGAACCCAGATACGCAGTATTTT. Its translation is CAISGQGNPDTQYF.

V usage is TRBV18 and J usage is TRBJ1-2; 7 bases are a match to TRBD1. Germline loops: CDR1 KGHSH, CDR2 LQKENI. V lost 6 bases to trimming and J lost 12 bases; unmatched junction nucleotides: 10. This CDR3 has 12 amino acids. CDR3 region: CASSPGQGGNTF. The CDR3 DNA is TGTGCCAGCTCCCCTGGGCAGGGGGGAAACACCTTC.

The chain combines TRBV2 with TRBJ1-4, with 9 positions matching TRBD1. This CDR3 is 17 amino acids long. CDR1 and CDR2 (germline): SNHLY, FYNNEI. The ends lost 5 bases at V and 0 bases at J; junction bases unmatched: 7. The CDR3: CASSYLGQGATNEKLFF. CDR3 nucleotide sequence: TGTGCCAGCAGTTATTTGGGACAGGGTGCAACTAATGAAAAACTGTTTTTT. Based on the CDR3 plus reference TRBV2 and TRBJ1-4, the full variable domain is EPEVTQTPSHQVTQMGQEVILRCVPISNHLYFYWYRQILGQKVEFLVSFYNNEISEKSEIFDDQFSVERPDGSNFTLKIRSTKLEDSAMYFCASSYLGQGATNEKLFFGSGTQLSVL.

The chain links TRBV15 to TRBJ1-1; 7 nucleotides align to TRBD1. V dropped 3 bases and J dropped 8; count of bases not matched to a gene: 6. Germline V gene data show CDR1 as LNHNV and CDR2 as YYDKDF (reference sequence). The CDR3 loop spans 13 amino acids. In nucleotides, the CDR3 is TGTGCCACCAGCAGGCCCAAGGGGGCCGAAGCTTTCTTT. The encoded protein is CATSRPKGAEAFF.

The rearrangement joins TRBV7-9 to TRBJ2-7; 8 nucleotides align to TRBD1. The V and J ends lost 8 bases and 2 bases, in that order; junction bases with no gene match: 5. The CDR3 consists of 13 residues. Germline V gene lookup returns CDR1 SEHNR and CDR2 FQNEAQ (reference sequence). The CDR3 nucleotides are TGTGCCAGCTCCAGGGGGCTTACCTACGAGCAGTACGTC. It specifies CASSRGLTYEQYV.

The CDR3, as DNA: TGTGCCAGCAGCGTCTCCGGGACACGCTCCTACAATGAGCAGTTCTTC. Protein sequence: CASSVSGTRSYNEQFF. This chain links TRBV7-2 with TRBJ2-1; D might be TRBD1 (6 bases). Between the trimmed V and J ends, which lost 5 bases and 0 bases, there was a span of 14 bases. CDR1 is SGHTA, CDR2 FQGNSA, per germline. The CDR3 is 16 amino acids. The complete variable domain, with remaining parts taken from reference TRBV7-2 and TRBJ2-1, reads GAGVSQSPSNKVTEKGKDVELRCDPISGHTALYWYRQSLGQGLEFLIYFQGNSAPDKSGLPSDRFSAERTGGSVSTLTIQRTQQEDSAVYLCASSVSGTRSYNEQFFGPGTRLTVL.

This rearrangement joins TRBV7-2 to TRBJ1-4; TRBD1 might be the D (6 bases). CDR3 size: 15 residues. V was trimmed by 5 bases and J by 3 bases, leaving 13 bases between them. CDR1 and CDR2 (germline): SGHTA, FQGNSA. CDR3 protein: CASSPQGHANEKLFF. The CDR3 DNA is TGTGCCAGCAGCCCACAGGGTCACGCTAATGAAAAACTGTTTTTT. Filled out from reference TRBV7-2 and TRBJ1-4, the complete variable domain reads GAGVSQSPSNKVTEKGKDVELRCDPISGHTALYWYRQSLGQGLEFLIYFQGNSAPDKSGLPSDRFSAERTGGSVSTLTIQRTQQEDSAVYLCASSPQGHANEKLFFGSGTQLSVL.

The chain links TRBV5-1 to TRBJ1-4; D perhaps matches TRBD1 (5 bases). CDR3 length: 14 amino acids. Trimming pared 4 bases from V and 8 bases from J, leaving 15 bases between. Germline V lookup: CDR1 SGHRS, CDR2 YFSETQ. CDR3 bases: TGCGCCAGCAGCAGGGGACGGGGAGGAGAAAAACTGTTTTTT. Protein: CASSRGRGGEKLFF.

This clone has more than one count but fewer than ten. V gene TRBV7-6 combines with J gene TRBJ1-3, with TRBD1 as a possible D gene (5 bases). The length of the CDR3 is 13 residues. Trimming pared 8 bases from V and 4 bases from J, leaving 12 bases between. From germline, CDR1 is SGHVS and CDR2 FNYEAQ. The chain's CDR3 is CASGRGDGNTIYF. The DNA of the CDR3 is TGTGCCAGCGGCCGGGGGGACGGAAACACCATATATTTT.

The V gene is TRBV7-2, the J gene TRBJ2-5; 9 bases are a match to TRBD2. Germline values: CDR1 SGHTA, CDR2 FQGNSA. J was trimmed by 5 bases and V by 1 base; bases with no gene match: 11. CDR3 length: 17 residues. The CDR3 region has the DNA TGTGCCAGCAGCTTAGTTCGGCGGGGGGGATCAAGTGAGACCCAGTACTTC. Its translation is CASSLVRRGGSSETQYF.

This chain uses TRBV27 with TRBJ2-6, with D uncertain. Looked up from germline, CDR1 is MNHEY and CDR2 is SMNVEV (reference sequence). V lost 6 bases and J lost 4, with 7 bases in between. This CDR3 is 13 amino acids long. The CDR3 reads CASSPQGANVLTF. The CDR3 DNA reads TGTGCCAGCAGCCCACAGGGGGCCAACGTCCTGACTTTC.

V gene TRBV29-1 combines with J gene TRBJ2-5; a possible D gene is TRBD1 (6 bases). The DNA end is a closer match to TRBJ2-7, so the J assignment may be wrong. The CDR3 is 17 amino acids. Per germline, CDR1 SQVTM and CDR2 ANQGSEA. The CDR3 sequence: CSVAAVSKDLTGNEQYF. The CDR3 coding sequence is TGCAGCGTCGCCGCGGTCTCTAAGGATCTGACAGGTAACGAGCAGTACTTC.

The gene calls are TRBV5-5 and TRBJ1-6; TRBD1 matches at 10 bases. V dropped 3 bases and J dropped 6; count of bases not matched to a gene: 3. The CDR3 sequence is 15 residues long. Germline-derived CDR1 and CDR2 are SGHKS and YYEKEE (reference sequence). The CDR3 region is CASSSDRGRNSPLHF. CDR3 in DNA: TGTGCCAGCAGCTCAGACAGGGGGCGTAATTCACCCCTCCACTTT.

The chain employs TRBV7-3 and TRBJ2-2; weak D call: TRBD2 (6 bases). This CDR3 region has 14 residues. V was clipped by 7 bases and J by 1 base, with 10 bases between them. The germline CDR1 and CDR2 sequences are SGHTA and FQGTGA. The CDR3 bases are TGTGCCAGCAATGCGGGGCAGAACACCGGGGAGCTGTTTTTT. Its translation: CASNAGQNTGELFF. Combining the CDR3 with reference TRBV7-3 and TRBJ2-2 gives the whole variable domain GAGVSQTPSNKVTEKGKYVELRCDPISGHTALYWYRQSLGQGPEFLIYFQGTGAADDSGLPNDRFFAVRPEGSVSTLKIQRTERGDSAVYLCASNAGQNTGELFFGEGSRLTVL.

This chain joins TRBV2 and TRBJ1-3, with 8 bases fitting TRBD1. With V trimmed by 8 bases and J by 1 base, 4 bases remained unmatched. The CDR3 length is 14 residues. Germline V gene data show CDR1 as SNHLY and CDR2 as FYNNEI. The CDR3 bases are TGTGCCAGCCGACAGGGGCAATCTGGAAACACCATATATTTT. It specifies CASRQGQSGNTIYF.

This clone was seen a few times. This chain links TRBV10-3 with TRBJ1-2; 12 bases align to TRBD1. V lost 7 bases, J lost 8 bases, and 11 bases stayed unmatched. This CDR3 comprises 15 residues. Germline CDR1 is ENHRY and CDR2 is SYGVKD. The CDR3 DNA reads as TGTGCCATCAAAGGGACAGGGGGCGATTTGCAAGGCTACACCTTC. It translates to CAIKGTGGDLQGYTF.

V is TRBV12-1 and J is TRBJ2-5; no check of the table's D call, TRBD1, against the DNA was made. TRBV12-1 is classified as a pseudogene. The CDR3 runs to 13 residues. The CDR3 spells CASIKGVGETQYF. The CDR3 region has the DNA TGTGCCAGCATAAAGGGGGTCGGGGAGACCCAGTACTTC.

CDR3: CASSQDLTGTQYF. CDR3 sequence (DNA): TGCGCCAGCAGCCAAGATCTGACGGGGACCCAGTACTTC. V is TRBV4-3 and J is TRBJ2-5; D remains unclear. CDR1 is LGHNA and CDR2 is YSLEER in the germline V gene. The CDR3 has 13 residues. The ends were cut back, 0 bases at V and 7 bases at J, with 9 bases in the middle.

The chain has TRBV30 and TRBJ1-2, with 7 bases identical to TRBD1. Germline V CDR1 and CDR2: GTSNPN, SVGIG (reference sequence). The CDR3 spans 16 residues. V lost 4 bases, J lost 7 bases, and 18 bases stayed unmatched. CDR3 nucleotides: TGTGCCTGGAAAGCGCTCGGGACAGATTCTTTGGGTGGCTACACCTTC. This translates into CAWKALGTDSLGGYTF.

The rearrangement links TRBV7-8 to TRBJ1-3, with D unresolved. CDR3 length: 12 amino acids. The germline gives CDR1 SGHVS, CDR2 FQNEAQ. Trimming cost V 5 bases and J 6 bases, with 8 bases left between them. The CDR3 reads CASSRVENTIYF. The CDR3 DNA reads as TGTGCCAGCAGCCGGGTGGAAAACACCATATATTTT.

This clone occurred once. The CDR3 sequence is CASSFRRQGAGNEQFF. In DNA form, the CDR3 reads TGTGCCAGCAGCTTCAGACGACAGGGGGCGGGGAATGAGCAGTTCTTC. V and J are TRBV5-5 and TRBJ2-1; 10 bases align to TRBD1. Looked up from germline, CDR1 is SGHKS and CDR2 is YYEKEE (reference sequence). There are 16 residues in the CDR3. V shed 2 bases, J shed 7 bases, and the junction held 9 bases outside the gene matches. Based on the CDR3 plus reference TRBV5-5 and TRBJ2-1, the full variable domain is DAGVTQSPTHLIKTRGQQVTLRCSPISGHKSVSWYQQVLGQGPQFIFQYYEKEERGRGNFPDRFSARQFPNYSSELNVNALLLGDSALYLCASSFRRQGAGNEQFFGPGTRLTVL.